A single sample gave rise to the 12 T cell receptor beta chains below, sequenced in a study of T-cell memory formation after mild COVID-19. TCRdb re-called the 5' RACE reads with MiXCR, one entry per CDR3 protein. In the table there are roughly 52,000 distinct CDR3 sequences, approximately 6.6% of which are singletons. The sequencing input was PBMCs or a T cell subset sorted from them (not recorded which). Every receptor here comes from a man aged 18-30 years who had mild COVID-19 (a few samples of this study predate the infection). Cell type and time point are not known.

The genes are TRBV12-3 or TRBV12-4 and TRBJ2-1; D tentatively reads TRBD1 or TRBD2 (5 bases each). The V end was cut by 1 base, the J end by 12 bases, with 13 bases between. The length of the CDR3 is 13 residues. Written as DNA, the CDR3 is TGTGCCAGCAGTTTAGGAGGCCCGAGGGGGCAGTTCTTC. Amino acid sequence: CASSLGGPRGQFF.

This clonotype appeared many times. The CDR3, as DNA: TGTGCCAGCAGCTTACCCCCCCAGGGGGAGACCCAGTACTTC. This encodes CASSLPPQGETQYF. The V call is TRBV7-8, the J call TRBJ2-5; a possible D gene is TRBD1 (6 bases). The CDR3 contains 14 residues. Deletions cut 2 bases from V and 5 bases from J, with 12 bases between. The germline gives CDR1 SGHVS, CDR2 FQNEAQ.

The chain couples TRBV20-1 to TRBJ2-5, with 10 bases aligning to TRBD2. The germline V gene encodes CDR1 DFQATT and CDR2 SNEGSKA (reference sequence). This CDR3 spans 14 amino acids. Losses at the gene ends were 7 bases for V and 2 bases for J; bases not matched to a gene: 7. CDR3 protein: CSVPGLARQETQYF. The CDR3 DNA sequence: TGCAGTGTCCCGGGACTAGCGCGTCAAGAGACCCAGTACTTC.

The CDR3: CASSQDGSSGANVLTF. The CDR3 DNA sequence: TGCGCCAGCAGCCAAGATGGCAGCTCTGGGGCCAACGTCCTGACTTTC. This sequence joins TRBV4-3 and TRBJ2-6; D unclear. V was cut by 0 bases and J by 0 bases, with 6 bases left in between. This CDR3 comprises 16 residues. Germline V gene lookup returns CDR1 LGHNA and CDR2 YSLEER.

V and J are TRBV6-6 and TRBJ2-2; TRBD2 agrees at 10 bases. This CDR3 has 17 residues. Trimming removed 6 bases from V and 4 bases from J; junction bases left unmatched: 11. The V gene's germline CDR1 is MNHNY and CDR2 SVGAGI (reference sequence). CDR3 DNA sequence: TGTGCCAGCAGCCAGAGGAGCGGGGGGGCTGGCACCGGGGAGCTGTTTTTT. It yields the protein CASSQRSGGAGTGELFF.

In its sample, this clonotype was seen a few times. The V call is TRBV23-1, the J call TRBJ2-7; 9 bases match TRBD1. TRBV23-1 has ORF status, its function being uncertain. The CDR3 has 13 amino acids. Losses at the gene ends were 3 bases for V and 5 bases for J; bases not matched to a gene: 2. The CDR3 sequence: CASSHRDRDEQYV. The CDR3 nucleotides read TGCGCCAGCAGTCATCGGGACAGGGACGAGCAGTACGTC.

The V call is TRBV20-1, the J call TRBJ1-5; 8 bases map to TRBD1. The V gene's germline CDR1 is DFQATT and CDR2 SNEGSKA (reference sequence). The V and J ends lost 3 bases and 6 bases, in that order; junction bases with no gene match: 7. The CDR3 runs to 14 residues. The CDR3 protein is CSARGQVFGQPQHF. The CDR3 bases are TGCAGTGCTAGGGGACAGGTGTTCGGTCAGCCCCAGCATTTT.

The gene calls are TRBV6-2 or TRBV6-3 and TRBJ2-5, with D maybe TRBD2 (6 bases). Trimming stripped 6 bases from V and 7 bases from J, with 18 bases between. This CDR3 is built from 14 residues. CDR1 MNHEY and CDR2 SVGEGT come from the germline V gene. This CDR3 is CASRLDLAGGTQYF. DNA for the CDR3: TGTGCCAGCAGACTCGATCTAGCCGGGGGGACCCAGTACTTC.

V gene TRBV5-1 combines with J gene TRBJ1-3; the D is unclear. CDR3 length equals 13 residues. V lost 7 bases and J 1 base, leaving 9 bases between the germline ends. From germline, CDR1 is SGHRS and CDR2 YFSETQ. The CDR3 nucleotides are TGCGCCAGCGCCCCTGTATCTGGAAACACCATATATTTT. Translation: CASAPVSGNTIYF. Supplemented by reference TRBV5-1 and TRBJ1-3, the full variable domain reads KAGVTQTPRYLIKTRGQQVTLSCSPISGHRSVSWYQQTPGQGLQFLFEYFSETQRNKGNFPGRFSGRQFSNSRSEMNVSTLELGDSALYLCASAPVSGNTIYFGEGSWLTVV.

This clonotype has just a few counts. The rearrangement joins TRBV5-8 to TRBJ2-1, with D possibly TRBD2 on 7 matching bases. Trimming took 2 bases from V and 8 from J, leaving 14 bases between them. The CDR3 consists of 14 residues. The V gene's germline CDR1 is SGHTS and CDR2 YDEGEE. The CDR3 coding sequence is TGTGCCAGCAGCTTAGGGAGGGGGGGCGATGAGCAGTTCTTC. It encodes CASSLGRGGDEQFF.

The rearrangement joins TRBV9 to TRBJ1-1, with no clear D. Trimming left V 2 bases short and J 0 bases short, with 11 bases between. Germline lookup yields CDR1 SGDLS and CDR2 YYNGEE. This CDR3 has 15 amino acids. DNA for the CDR3: TGTGCCAGCAGCGTCAAGACACCAATGAACACTGAAGCTTTCTTT. It is translated as CASSVKTPMNTEAFF. Based on the CDR3 plus reference TRBV9 and TRBJ1-1, the full variable domain is DSGVTQTPKHLITATGQRVTLRCSPRSGDLSVYWYQQSLDQGLQFLIQYYNGEERAKGNILERFSAQQFPDLHSELNLSSLELGDSALYFCASSVKTPMNTEAFFGQGTRLTVV.

This clonotype has more than one count but fewer than ten. The chain combines TRBV9 with TRBJ2-3; D remains ambiguous. The CDR3 contains 12 residues. Trimming stripped 2 bases from V and 6 bases from J, with 7 bases between. Germline V lookup: CDR1 SGDLS, CDR2 YYNGEE. The CDR3 DNA reads as TGTGCCAGCAGCGTCTTTTGGGATACGCAGTATTTT. Its translation is CASSVFWDTQYF.